This T cell receptor beta chain was sequenced during a study of cytomegalovirus exposure and HLA in healthy donors. Whole-study findings and limits: Judged likely to be a sequencing artifact was a cluster of highly shared sequence variants. The availability of immune exposure information extended only to CMV serostatus. A later analysis, which compared TCR beta chains of equal frequency, found the HLA-associated ones more clonally expanded.

Points on this clone: No antigen is known for it.

V lost 0 bases to trimming and J lost 10 bases; unmatched junction nucleotides: 5. Germline CDR1 SGHAT, CDR2 FQNNGV. The CDR3 has 16 amino acids. It was with 60 Vbeta and 13 Jbeta primers that the PCR ran. Repertoires were generated with immunoSEQ multiplex PCR, while TCRdb's copy carries only in-frame clones and drops some. The sample yields over 150,000 clones, 80% to 85% seen once. Sequencing input: PBMCs. The rearrangement uses TRBV11-2 and TRBJ2-1; TRBD2 matches at 14 bases. This TCR came from a male donor in good health and CMV-seronegative. The CDR3: CASSLETSGGAGEQFF. The CDR3 DNA reads as TGTGCCAGCAGCTTAGAGACTAGCGGGGGGGCCGGGGAGCAGTTCTTC.